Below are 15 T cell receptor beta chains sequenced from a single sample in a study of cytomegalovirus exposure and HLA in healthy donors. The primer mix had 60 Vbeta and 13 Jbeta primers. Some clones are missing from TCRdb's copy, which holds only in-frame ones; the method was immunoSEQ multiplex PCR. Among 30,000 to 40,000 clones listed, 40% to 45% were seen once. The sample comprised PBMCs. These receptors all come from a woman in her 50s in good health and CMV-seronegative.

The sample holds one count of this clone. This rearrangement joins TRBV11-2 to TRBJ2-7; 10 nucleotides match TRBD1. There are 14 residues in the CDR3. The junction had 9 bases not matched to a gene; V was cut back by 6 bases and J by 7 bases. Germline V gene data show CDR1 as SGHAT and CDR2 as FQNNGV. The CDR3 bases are TGTGCCAGCAGTCCGGGACAGGGGACATGGGAGCAGTACTTC. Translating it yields CASSPGQGTWEQYF.

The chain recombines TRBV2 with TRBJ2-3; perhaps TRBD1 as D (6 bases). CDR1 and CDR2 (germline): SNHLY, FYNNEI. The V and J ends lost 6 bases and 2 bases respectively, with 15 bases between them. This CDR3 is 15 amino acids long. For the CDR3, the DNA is TGTGCCAGCAGCTTGGACAGCGTAGACACAGATACGCAGTATTTT. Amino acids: CASSLDSVDTDTQYF.

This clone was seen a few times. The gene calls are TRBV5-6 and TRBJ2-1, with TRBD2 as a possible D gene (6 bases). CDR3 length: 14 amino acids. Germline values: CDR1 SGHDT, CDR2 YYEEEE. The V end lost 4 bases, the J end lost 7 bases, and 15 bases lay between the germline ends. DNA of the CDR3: TGTGCCAGCAGCGATTCCCTAGCGTGGAATGAGCAGTTCTTC. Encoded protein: CASSDSLAWNEQFF.

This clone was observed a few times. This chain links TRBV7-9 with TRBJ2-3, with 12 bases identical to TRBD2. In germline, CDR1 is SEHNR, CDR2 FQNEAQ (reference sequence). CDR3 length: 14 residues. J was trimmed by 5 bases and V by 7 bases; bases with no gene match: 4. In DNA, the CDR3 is TGTGCCAGCATGACTAGCGGGAGTGGAGATACGCAGTATTTT. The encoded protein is CASMTSGSGDTQYF.

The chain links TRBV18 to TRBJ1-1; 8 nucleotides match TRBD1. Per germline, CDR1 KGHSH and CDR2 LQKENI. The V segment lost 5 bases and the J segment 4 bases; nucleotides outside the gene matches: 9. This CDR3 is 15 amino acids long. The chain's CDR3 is CASSTIQGAGTEAFF. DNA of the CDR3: TGTGCCAGCTCAACAATCCAGGGGGCAGGCACTGAAGCTTTCTTT.

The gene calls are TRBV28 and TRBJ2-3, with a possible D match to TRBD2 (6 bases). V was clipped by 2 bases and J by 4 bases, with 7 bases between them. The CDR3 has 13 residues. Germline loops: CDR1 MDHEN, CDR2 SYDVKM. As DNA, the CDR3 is TGTGCCAGCAGTTTAACGGGGGCAGATACGCAGTATTTT. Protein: CASSLTGADTQYF.

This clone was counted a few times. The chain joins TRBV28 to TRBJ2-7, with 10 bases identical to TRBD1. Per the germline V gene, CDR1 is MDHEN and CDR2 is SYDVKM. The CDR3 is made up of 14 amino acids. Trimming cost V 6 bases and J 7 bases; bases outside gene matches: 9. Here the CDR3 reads CASSPRTGGMEQYF. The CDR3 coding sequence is TGTGCCAGCAGCCCAAGGACAGGGGGAATGGAGCAGTACTTC.

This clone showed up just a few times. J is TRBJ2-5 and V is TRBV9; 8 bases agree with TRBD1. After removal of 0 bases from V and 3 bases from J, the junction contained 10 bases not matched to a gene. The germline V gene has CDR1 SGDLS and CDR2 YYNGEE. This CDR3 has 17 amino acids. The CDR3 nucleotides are TGTGCCAGCAGCGTAGGGCCGACAGGGGTAAGGGAAGAGACCCAGTACTTC. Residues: CASSVGPTGVREETQYF. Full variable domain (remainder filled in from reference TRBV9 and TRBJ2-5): DSGVTQTPKHLITATGQRVTLRCSPRSGDLSVYWYQQSLDQGLQFLIQYYNGEERAKGNILERFSAQQFPDLHSELNLSSLELGDSALYFCASSVGPTGVREETQYFGPGTRLLVL.

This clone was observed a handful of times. In DNA form, the CDR3 reads TGCGCCAGCAGCTTGAATCCAGGGGGCGCGGGTAATGAAAAACTGTTTTTT. It encodes CASSLNPGGAGNEKLFF. The V and J genes are TRBV5-1 and TRBJ1-4, with 8 bases fitting TRBD1. Germline V gives CDR1 SGHRS, CDR2 YFSETQ. The ends lost 1 base at V and 4 bases at J; junction bases unmatched: 9. The CDR3 is 17 amino acids.

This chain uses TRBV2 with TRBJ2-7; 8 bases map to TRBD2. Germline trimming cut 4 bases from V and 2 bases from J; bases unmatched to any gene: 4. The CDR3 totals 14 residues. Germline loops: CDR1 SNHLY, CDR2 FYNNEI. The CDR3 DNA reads TGTGCCAGCAGTGTCGGTAGCGGGACCTACGAGCAGTACTTC. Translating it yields CASSVGSGTYEQYF.

The CDR3, as DNA: TGTGCCAGCAGGGGTGGGGGCTTTCGAGAGACCCAGTACTTC. Translation gives CASRGGGFRETQYF. V and J are TRBV6-6 and TRBJ2-5, with D tentatively TRBD1 (6 bases). Looked up from germline, CDR1 is MNHNY and CDR2 is SVGAGI (reference sequence). Trimming stripped 6 bases from V and 4 bases from J, with 15 bases between. CDR3 size: 14 residues.

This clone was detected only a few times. DNA of the CDR3: TGTGCCTGGAGTGTCCTCACCCCCCCAACAGGGACAGGGAGCTATGGCTACACCTTC. Residues: CAWSVLTPPTGTGSYGYTF. The chain employs TRBV30 and TRBJ1-2, with TRBD1 identical over 9 bases. CDR1 is GTSNPN and CDR2 is SVGIG in the germline V gene (reference sequence). The CDR3 has 19 amino acids. The V gene end was trimmed by 0 bases and the J gene end by 4 bases; junction bases not matched to a gene: 18.

The CDR3 loop is CASRRGSSYNEQFF. The CDR3 bases are TGTGCCAGCAGGCGGGGTTCCTCCTACAATGAGCAGTTCTTC. The chain carries TRBV2 and TRBJ2-1; tentative D call: TRBD2 (6 bases). There are 14 residues in the CDR3. Germline-derived CDR1 and CDR2 are SNHLY and FYNNEI. V was pared by 6 bases and J by 0 bases, with 9 bases between.

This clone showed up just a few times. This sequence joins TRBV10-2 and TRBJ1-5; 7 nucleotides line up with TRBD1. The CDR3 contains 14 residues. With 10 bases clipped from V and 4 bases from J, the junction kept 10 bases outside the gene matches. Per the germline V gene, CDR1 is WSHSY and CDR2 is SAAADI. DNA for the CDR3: TGCGCCACCAGGACAGGCCTCTTGAATCAGCCCCAGCATTTT. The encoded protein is CATRTGLLNQPQHF.

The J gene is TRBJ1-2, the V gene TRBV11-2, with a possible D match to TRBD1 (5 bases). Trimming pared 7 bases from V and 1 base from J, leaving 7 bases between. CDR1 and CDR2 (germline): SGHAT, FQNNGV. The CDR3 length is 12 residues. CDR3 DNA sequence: TGTGCCAGCACGCAGGGTAACTATGGCTACACCTTC. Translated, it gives CASTQGNYGYTF. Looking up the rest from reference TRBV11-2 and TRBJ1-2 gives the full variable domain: EAGVAQSPRYKIIEKRQSVAFWCNPISGHATLYWYQQILGQGPKLLIQFQNNGVVDDSQLPKDRFSAERLKGVDSTLKIQPAKLEDSAVYLCASTQGNYGYTFGSGTRLTVV.